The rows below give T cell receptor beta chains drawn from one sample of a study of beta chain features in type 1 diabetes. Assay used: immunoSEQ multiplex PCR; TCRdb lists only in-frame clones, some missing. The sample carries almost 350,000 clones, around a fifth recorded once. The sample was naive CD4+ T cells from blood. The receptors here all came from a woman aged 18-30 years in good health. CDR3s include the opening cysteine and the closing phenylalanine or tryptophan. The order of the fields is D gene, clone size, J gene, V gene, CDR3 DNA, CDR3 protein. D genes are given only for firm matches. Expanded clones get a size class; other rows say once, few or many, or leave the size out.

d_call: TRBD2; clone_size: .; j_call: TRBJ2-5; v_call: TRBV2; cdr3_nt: TGTGCCAGCAGAGGGGCTAGCGGGGGAGGGACCCAGTACTTC; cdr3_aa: CASRGASGGGTQYF
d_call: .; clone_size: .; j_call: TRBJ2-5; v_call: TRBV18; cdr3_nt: TGTGCCAGCTCACCGACAGGAGAGACCCAGTACTTC; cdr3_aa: CASSPTGETQYF
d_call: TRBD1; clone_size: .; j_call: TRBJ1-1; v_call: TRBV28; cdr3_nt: TGTGCCAGCAGTCAAGGGGGCTCGGGAGCTTTCTTT; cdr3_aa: CASSQGGSGAFF
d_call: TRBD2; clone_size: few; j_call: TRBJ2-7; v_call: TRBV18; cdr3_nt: TGTGCCAGCTCACATTCCGGGACTAGCGGGAGCCGGTCAGGCTACGAGCAGTACTTC; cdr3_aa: CASSHSGTSGSRSGYEQYF
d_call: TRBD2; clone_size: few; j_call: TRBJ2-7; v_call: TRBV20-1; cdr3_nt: TGCAGTGCCCTACTAGCGTACGAGCAGTACTTC; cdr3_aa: CSALLAYEQYF
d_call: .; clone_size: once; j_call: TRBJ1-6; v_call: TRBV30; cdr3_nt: TGTGCCTGGGGCAGACAGGATAATTCACCCCTCCACTTT; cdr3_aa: CAWGRQDNSPLHF
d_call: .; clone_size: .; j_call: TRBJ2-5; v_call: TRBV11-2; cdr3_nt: TGTGCCAGCAGCACGGCGGGAGAGACCCAGTACTTC; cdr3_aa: CASSTAGETQYF
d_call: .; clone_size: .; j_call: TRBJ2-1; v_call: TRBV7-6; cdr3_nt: TGTGCTAGCAGCCCGGGACTGAGCTCCTACAATGAGCAGTTCTTC; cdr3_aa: CASSPGLSSYNEQFF
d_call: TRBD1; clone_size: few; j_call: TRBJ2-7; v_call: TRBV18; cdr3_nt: TGTGCCAGCTCCCATTCCGAAAACCTCAGGGGGCTGTACGAGCAGTACTTC; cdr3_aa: CASSHSENLRGLYEQYF
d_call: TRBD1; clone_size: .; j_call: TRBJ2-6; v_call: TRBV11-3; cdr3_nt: TGTGCCAGCAGCCCGACAGGGTCTGGGGCCAACGTCCTGACTTTC; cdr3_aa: CASSPTGSGANVLTF
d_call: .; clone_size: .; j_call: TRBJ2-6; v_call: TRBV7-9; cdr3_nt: TGTGCCAGCGTCCTTGCAGGGGACAACTCTGGGGCCAACGTCCTGACTTTC; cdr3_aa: CASVLAGDNSGANVLTF
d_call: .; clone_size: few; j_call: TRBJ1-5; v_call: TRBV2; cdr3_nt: TGTGCCTCATCCCCGGGGCAGCCCCAGCATTTT; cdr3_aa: CASSPGQPQHF
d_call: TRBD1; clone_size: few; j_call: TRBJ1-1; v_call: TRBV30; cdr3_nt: TGTGCCTACCGGGACAGGGGTACTGAAGCTTTCTTT; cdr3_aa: CAYRDRGTEAFF
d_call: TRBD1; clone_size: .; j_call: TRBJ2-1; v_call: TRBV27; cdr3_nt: TGTGCCAGCAGTTTACAGGGGGAGAGTTACAATGAGCAGTTCTTC; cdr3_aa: CASSLQGESYNEQFF
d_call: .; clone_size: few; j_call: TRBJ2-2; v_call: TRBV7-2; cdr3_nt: TGTGCCACCCGAGAACAGGGACCCGGGGAGCTGTTTTTT; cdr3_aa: CATREQGPGELFF
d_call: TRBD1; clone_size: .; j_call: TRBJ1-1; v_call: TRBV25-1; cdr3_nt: TGTGCCACCTCGGGACAGGGGAACACTGAAGCTTTCTTT; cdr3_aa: CATSGQGNTEAFF
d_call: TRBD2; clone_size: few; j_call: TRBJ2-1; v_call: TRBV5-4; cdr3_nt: TGTGCCAGCAGCAGCGGGACCCCGACCTACAATGAGCAGTTCTTC; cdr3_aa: CASSSGTPTYNEQFF
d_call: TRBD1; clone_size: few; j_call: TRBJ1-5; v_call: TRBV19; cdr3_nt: TGTGCCAGTAGTTCTCGCCGGGACAGGGGCGGCAATCAGCCCCAGCATTTT; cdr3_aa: CASSSRRDRGGNQPQHF
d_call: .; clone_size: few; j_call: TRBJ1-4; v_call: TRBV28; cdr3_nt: TGTGCCAGCCGTAATGAAAAACTGTTTTTT; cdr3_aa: CASRNEKLFF
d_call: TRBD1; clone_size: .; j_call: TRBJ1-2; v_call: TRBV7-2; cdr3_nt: TGTGCCAGCAGCTTAGGACAGGGAAACTATGGCTACACCTTC; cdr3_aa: CASSLGQGNYGYTF
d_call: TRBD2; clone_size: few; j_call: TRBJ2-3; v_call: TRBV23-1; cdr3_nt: TGCGCCGGGAAAGCGGGAGAGATCACAGATACGCAGTATTTT; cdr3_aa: CAGKAGEITDTQYF
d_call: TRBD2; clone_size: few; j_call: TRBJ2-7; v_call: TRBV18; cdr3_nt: TGTGCCAGCTCACTCGGACCGACTAGCGGGACCTACGAGCAGTACTTC; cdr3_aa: CASSLGPTSGTYEQYF
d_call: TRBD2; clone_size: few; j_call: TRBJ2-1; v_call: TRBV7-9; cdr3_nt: TGTGCCAGCAGCTCCTCCGGGACTAGCGTGAATGAGCAGTTCTTC; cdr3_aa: CASSSSGTSVNEQFF
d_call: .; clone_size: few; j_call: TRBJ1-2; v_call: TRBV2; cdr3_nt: TGTGCCAGCAGTGAAGGGGAGGCTAACTATGGCTACACCTTC; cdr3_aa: CASSEGEANYGYTF
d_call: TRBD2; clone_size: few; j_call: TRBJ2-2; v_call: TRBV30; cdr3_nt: TGTGCCTGGAGGGACGGACTAGCGGGAACCGGGGAGCTGTTTTTT; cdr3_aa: CAWRDGLAGTGELFF
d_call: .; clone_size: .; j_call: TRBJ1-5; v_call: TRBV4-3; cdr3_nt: TGCGCCAGCAGCCAAGGGGCGGGGGCGGCAGGGCCCCAGCATTTT; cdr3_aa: CASSQGAGAAGPQHF
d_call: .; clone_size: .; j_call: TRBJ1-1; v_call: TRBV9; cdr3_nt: TGTGCCAGCAGCATAGACGCACAGGGGAACACTGAAGCTTTCTTT; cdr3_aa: CASSIDAQGNTEAFF
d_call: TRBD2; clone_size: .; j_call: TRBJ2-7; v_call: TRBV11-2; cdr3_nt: TGTGCCAGCAGCCGGGGGACTAGCGGGACAACCTCCTACGAGCAGTACTTC; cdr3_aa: CASSRGTSGTTSYEQYF
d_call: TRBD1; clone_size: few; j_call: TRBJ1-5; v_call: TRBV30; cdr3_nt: TGTGCCTGGAGTGTACAGGGGGCAGGGCAGCCCCAGCATTTT; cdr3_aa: CAWSVQGAGQPQHF
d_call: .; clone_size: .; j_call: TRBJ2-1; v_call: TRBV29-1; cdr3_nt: TGCAGCGCCCTCGGCGCGGGGTACAATGAGCAGTTCTTC; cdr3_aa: CSALGAGYNEQFF
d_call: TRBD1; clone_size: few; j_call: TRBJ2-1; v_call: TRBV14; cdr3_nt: TGTGCCAGCAGCCAAGCGGGACAGCCTCTTAGCAATGAGCAGTTCTTC; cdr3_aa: CASSQAGQPLSNEQFF
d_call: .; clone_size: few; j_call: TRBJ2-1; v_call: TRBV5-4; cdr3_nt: TGTGCCAGCAGCAAAGAACAGGGAAACTACAATGAGCAGTTCTTC; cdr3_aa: CASSKEQGNYNEQFF
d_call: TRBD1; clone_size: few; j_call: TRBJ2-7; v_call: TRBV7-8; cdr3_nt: TGTGCCAGCAGCTTCCTCGGGACAGCTCCCTACGAGCAGTACTTC; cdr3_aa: CASSFLGTAPYEQYF
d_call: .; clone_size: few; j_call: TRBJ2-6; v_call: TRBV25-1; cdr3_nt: TGTGCCAGCAGCAGGAACTCTGGGGCCAACGTCCTGACTTTC; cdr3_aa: CASSRNSGANVLTF
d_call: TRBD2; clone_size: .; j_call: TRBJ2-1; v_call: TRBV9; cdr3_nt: TGTGCCAGCAGTACATCCGGGACTAGCGGGAGAAATGAGCAGTTCTTC; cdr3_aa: CASSTSGTSGRNEQFF
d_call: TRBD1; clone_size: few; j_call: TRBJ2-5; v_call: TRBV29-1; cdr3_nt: TGCAGCGTCGCGGAAGGACAGGGGGGTCCGGGGGCCCAGTACTTC; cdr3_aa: CSVAEGQGGPGAQYF
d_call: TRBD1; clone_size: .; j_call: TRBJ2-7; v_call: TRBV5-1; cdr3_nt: TGCGCCAGCAGCTATCCACAGGGGGCAGGAGCGAACGAGCAGTACTTC; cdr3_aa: CASSYPQGAGANEQYF
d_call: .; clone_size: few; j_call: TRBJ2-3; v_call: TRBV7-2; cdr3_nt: TGTGCCAGCAGCCCCGCAGTCTCTAGCACAGATACGCAGTATTTT; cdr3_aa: CASSPAVSSTDTQYF
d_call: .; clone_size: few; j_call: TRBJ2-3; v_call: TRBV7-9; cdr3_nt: TGTGCCAGCAGCTTTTCGGGAAATACTCTTAGCACAGATACGCAGTATTTT; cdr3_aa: CASSFSGNTLSTDTQYF
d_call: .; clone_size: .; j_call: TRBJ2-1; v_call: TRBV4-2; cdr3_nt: TGTGCCAGCAGCCAAGCGTTAGCGGTGAGGTACAATGAGCAGTTCTTC; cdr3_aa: CASSQALAVRYNEQFF
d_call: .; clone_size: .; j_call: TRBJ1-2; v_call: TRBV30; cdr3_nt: TGTGCCTCCGGACAGTATGGCTACACCTTC; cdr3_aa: CASGQYGYTF
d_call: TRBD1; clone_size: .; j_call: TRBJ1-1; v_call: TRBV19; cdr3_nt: TGTGCCAGCCGGGACAGGGAGAACACTGAAGCTTTCTTT; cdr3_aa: CASRDRENTEAFF